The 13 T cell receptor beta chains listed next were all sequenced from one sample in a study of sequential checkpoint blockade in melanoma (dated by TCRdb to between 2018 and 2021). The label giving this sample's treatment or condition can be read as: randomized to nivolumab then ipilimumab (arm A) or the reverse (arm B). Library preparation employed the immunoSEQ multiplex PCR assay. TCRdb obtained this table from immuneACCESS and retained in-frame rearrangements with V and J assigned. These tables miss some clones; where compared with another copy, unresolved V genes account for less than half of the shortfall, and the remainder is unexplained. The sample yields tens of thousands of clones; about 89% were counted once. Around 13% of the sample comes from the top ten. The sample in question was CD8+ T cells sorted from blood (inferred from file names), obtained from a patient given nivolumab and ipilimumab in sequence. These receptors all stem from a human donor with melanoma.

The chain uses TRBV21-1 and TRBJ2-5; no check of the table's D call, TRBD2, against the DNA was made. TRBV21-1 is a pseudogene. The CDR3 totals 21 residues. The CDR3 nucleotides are TGTGCCAGCAGCAAAGGGACTAGCGGGAGTGTTTCTGTCAGATGGAGAGAGACCCAGTACTTC. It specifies CASSKGTSGSVSVRWRETQYF.

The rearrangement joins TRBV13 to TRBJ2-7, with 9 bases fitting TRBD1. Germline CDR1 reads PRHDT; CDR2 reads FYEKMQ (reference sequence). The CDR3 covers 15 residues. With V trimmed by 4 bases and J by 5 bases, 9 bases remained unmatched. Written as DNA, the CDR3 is TGTGCCAGCAGCTCGTCCGGACAGGGGTTCAACGAGCAGTACTTC. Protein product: CASSSSGQGFNEQYF.

CDR3 nucleotide sequence: TGCAGCGTGGGCTCAGGGCGAGGCTACACCTTC. Its translation: CSVGSGRGYTF. V gene TRBV29-1 combines with J gene TRBJ1-2; possible D gene TRBD1, 5 bases. Germline CDR1 is SQVTM and CDR2 is ANQGSEA. The germline V and J ends were trimmed by 6 bases and 8 bases, with 13 bases remaining between them. This CDR3 has 11 amino acids.

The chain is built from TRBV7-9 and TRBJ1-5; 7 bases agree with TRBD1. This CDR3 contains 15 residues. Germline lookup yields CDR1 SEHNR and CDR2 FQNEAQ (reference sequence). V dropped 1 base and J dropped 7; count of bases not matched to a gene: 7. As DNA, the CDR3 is TGTGCCAGCAGCTTAGGAGGGGGCGCAGGACAGCCCCAGCATTTT. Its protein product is CASSLGGGAGQPQHF.

CDR3 sequence (DNA): TGTGCCAGCAGCTCAGGACAGGGGGCTGGTAATGAGCAGTTCTTC. Its translation is CASSSGQGAGNEQFF. This chain uses TRBV11-2 with TRBJ2-1; 11 bases agree with TRBD1. The CDR3 covers 15 residues. Germline loops: CDR1 SGHAT, CDR2 FQNNGV. With V trimmed by 4 bases and J by 7 bases, 6 bases remained unmatched.

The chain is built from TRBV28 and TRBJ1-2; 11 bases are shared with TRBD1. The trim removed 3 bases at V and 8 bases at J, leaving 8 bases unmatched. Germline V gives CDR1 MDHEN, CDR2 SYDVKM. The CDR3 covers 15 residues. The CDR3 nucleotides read TGTGCCAGCAGTTTTTTGGACAGGGGGCCGGGGGGCTACACCTTC. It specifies CASSFLDRGPGGYTF.

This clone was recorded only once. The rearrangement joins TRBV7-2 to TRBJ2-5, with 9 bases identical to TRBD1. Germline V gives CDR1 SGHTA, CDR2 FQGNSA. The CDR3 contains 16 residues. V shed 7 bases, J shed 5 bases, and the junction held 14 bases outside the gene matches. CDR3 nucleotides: TGTGCCAGCAACGAAGGGGACAGGGTAGTTTGGGAGACCCAGTACTTC. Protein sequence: CASNEGDRVVWETQYF.

The CDR3 loop reads CASSYGTVNTEAFF. For the CDR3, the DNA is TGTGCCAGCAGTTATGGGACAGTGAACACTGAAGCTTTCTTT. The chain has TRBV6-5 and TRBJ1-1, with TRBD1 identical over 7 bases. This CDR3 region has 14 residues. CDR1 and CDR2 (germline): MNHEY, SVGAGI. The J segment lost 0 bases and the V segment lost 3 bases, leaving 1 base of the junction unmatched.

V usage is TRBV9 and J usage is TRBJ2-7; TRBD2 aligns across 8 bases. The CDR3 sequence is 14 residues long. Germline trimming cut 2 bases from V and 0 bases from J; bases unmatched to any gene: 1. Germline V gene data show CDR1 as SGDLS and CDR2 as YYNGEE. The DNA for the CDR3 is TGTGCCAGCAGCGTTACTAGCGGCTCCTACGAGCAGTACTTC. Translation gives CASSVTSGSYEQYF.

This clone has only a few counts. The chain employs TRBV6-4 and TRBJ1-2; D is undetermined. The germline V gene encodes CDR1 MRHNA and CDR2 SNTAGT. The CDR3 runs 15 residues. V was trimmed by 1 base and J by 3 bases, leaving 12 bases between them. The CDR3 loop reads CASSDWSNGDYGYTF. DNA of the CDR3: TGTGCCAGCAGTGACTGGAGCAACGGGGACTATGGCTACACCTTC.

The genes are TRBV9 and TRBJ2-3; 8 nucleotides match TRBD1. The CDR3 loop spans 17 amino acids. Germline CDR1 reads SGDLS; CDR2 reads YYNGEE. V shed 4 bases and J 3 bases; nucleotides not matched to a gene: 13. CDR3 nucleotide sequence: TGTGCCAGCAGCCCACGTACCGGGACAGGAGGGACAGATACGCAGTATTTT. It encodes CASSPRTGTGGTDTQYF.

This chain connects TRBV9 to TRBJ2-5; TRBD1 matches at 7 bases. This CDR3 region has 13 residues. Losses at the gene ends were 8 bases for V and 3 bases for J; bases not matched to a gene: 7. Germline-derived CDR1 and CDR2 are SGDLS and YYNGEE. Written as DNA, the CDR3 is TGTGCCAGTGGAACCGGGACAGAAGAGACCCAGTACTTC. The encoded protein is CASGTGTEETQYF.

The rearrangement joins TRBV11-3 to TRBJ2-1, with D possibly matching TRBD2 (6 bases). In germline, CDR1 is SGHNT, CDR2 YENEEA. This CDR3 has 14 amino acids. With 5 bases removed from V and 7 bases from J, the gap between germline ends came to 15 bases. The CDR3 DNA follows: TGTGCCAGCAGCCGACGGGACTCCCCGAATGAGCAGTTCTTC. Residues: CASSRRDSPNEQFF.